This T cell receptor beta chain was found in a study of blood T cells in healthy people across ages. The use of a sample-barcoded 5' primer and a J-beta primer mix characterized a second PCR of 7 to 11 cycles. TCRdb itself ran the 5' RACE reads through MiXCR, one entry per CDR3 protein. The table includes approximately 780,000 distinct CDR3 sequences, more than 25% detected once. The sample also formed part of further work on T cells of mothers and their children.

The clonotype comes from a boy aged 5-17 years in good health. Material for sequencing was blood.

The CDR3 sequence is CSVEWADKDTQYF. For the CDR3, the DNA is TGCAGCGTTGAATGGGCAGATAAAGATACGCAGTATTTT. This chain joins TRBV29-1 and TRBJ2-3; no reliable D call. Trimming removed 2 bases at V and 5 bases at J, with 11 bases between. This CDR3 region has 13 residues. Germline-derived CDR1 and CDR2 are SQVTM and ANQGSEA.